The rows below give T cell receptor beta chains drawn from one sample of a study of cytomegalovirus exposure and HLA in healthy donors. Only in-frame clones appear in the TCRdb table, and some are missing; sequencing was by immunoSEQ multiplex PCR. The sample records over 90,000 clones, around 81% being singletons. The sample consisted of PBMCs. All receptors derive from a middle-aged man in good health and CMV-seropositive. Both conserved end residues are trimmed from each CDR3.

V	J	length	CDR3
TRBV5-4	TRBJ2-3	12	ASSPRGGTDTQY
TRBV28	TRBJ1-2	15	ASSPPGQGGTNYGYT
TRBV6-6	TRBJ2-3	13	ASSSLTSGTDTQY
TRBV6-5	TRBJ1-1	12	ASSYSPRDTEAF
TRBV9	TRBJ2-1	13	ASSTVAGPGGGQF
TRBV9	TRBJ2-5	14	ASSFYRDRGLETQY
TRBV6-1	TRBJ1-4	16	ASSESRGGHRTNEKLF
TRBV7-9	TRBJ2-3	13	ASSSGLAGTDTQY
TRBV11-2	TRBJ1-4	12	ASSLAQGYEKLF
TRBV18	TRBJ1-1	12	ASSRAGVNTEAF
TRBV2	TRBJ2-7	13	ASSELSQGRNEQY
TRBV6-5	TRBJ1-2	12	ASSYGRGAGGYT
TRBV19	TRBJ1-3	14	ASSMPSRNSGNTIY
TRBV28	TRBJ2-7	12	ASSFRRASYEQY
TRBV4-1	TRBJ2-3	14	ASSQLVGLGADTQY
TRBV2	TRBJ1-5	13	ASRKEDYSNQPQH
TRBV23-1	TRBJ1-1	13	ASSQPGQSNKEAF
TRBV27	TRBJ1-3	16	ASSLYSDSSSSGNTIY
TRBV9	TRBJ2-1	13	ASSVGWGLTNEQF
TRBV19	TRBJ1-3	13	ASSIDSTSGNTIY
TRBV13	TRBJ2-1	13	ASSAGLAGVNEQF
TRBV9	TRBJ1-2	13	ASSVVSSRVYGYT
TRBV7-3	TRBJ2-3	13	ASSSSGGITDTQY
TRBV27	TRBJ1-2	12	ASSLGGAACGYT
TRBV11-1	TRBJ1-1	12	ASSQGETFTEAF
TRBV15	TRBJ1-1	12	ATSRDLGAHEAF
TRBV28	TRBJ1-2	12	ASGPGGVDYGYT
TRBV27	TRBJ1-6	13	ASSPWDRDNSPLH
TRBV4-1	TRBJ2-7	12	ASSQGTSGYEQY
TRBV30	TRBJ1-1	12	AWSEGLPGQEAF
TRBV28	TRBJ2-3	12	ASSKPGGGNTQY
TRBV9	TRBJ2-3	14	ASSVGLAEHTDTQY
TRBV5-5	TRBJ1-5	14	ASSMAPNRGNQPQH
TRBV29-1	TRBJ2-7	11	SVRGRASYEQY
TRBV29-1	TRBJ2-3	11	SVASWGVDTQY
TRBV28	TRBJ2-7	12	ASSSTGLAYEQY
TRBV10-3	TRBJ2-2	13	AIRNRGANTGELF
TRBV7-9	TRBJ2-1	11	ASSVTPRDEQF
TRBV29-1	TRBJ2-3	10	SSKGGSDTQY
TRBV14	TRBJ2-5	13	ASSSARGFRETQY
TRBV7-9	TRBJ1-1	11	ASSPPGNTEAF
TRBV30	TRBJ1-1	11	AWTSGVAPLPF
TRBV28	TRBJ1-2	11	ASSFNPGRGYT
TRBV6-6	TRBJ2-7	12	ASSYYRVGDEQY
TRBV11-2	TRBJ1-2	11	ASSLLQGGGYT
TRBV5-1	TRBJ2-5	13	ASSLDDRVLQTQY
TRBV5-1	TRBJ1-1	13	ASSSGTAPNTEAF
TRBV4-1	TRBJ2-3	13	ASSQPAGETDTQY
TRBV18	TRBJ2-2	13	ASSPWTGGTGELF
TRBV15	TRBJ1-6	16	ATSRDTRGTANNSPLH
TRBV2	TRBJ1-4	12	ASSARSGNEKLF
TRBV5-1	TRBJ1-1	12	ASSLDGGNTEAF
TRBV19	TRBJ2-1	14	ASSNSASGAYNEQF